The next 30 T cell receptor beta chains were all read from a single sample in a study of cytomegalovirus exposure and HLA in healthy donors. This PCR relied on a set of 60 Vbeta primers and 13 Jbeta primers. The protocol was immunoSEQ multiplex PCR, while the TCRdb copy is restricted to in-frame clones and leaves out a portion. This table has 220,000 or so clones, around 73% appearing once. The sample comprised PBMCs. The receptors stem from a male donor in good health and CMV-seronegative.

The rearrangement joins TRBV25-1 to TRBJ2-1, with 12 bases that match TRBD1. Per germline, CDR1 MGHDK and CDR2 SYGVNS. J was trimmed by 14 bases and V by 2 bases; bases with no gene match: 4. CDR3 length equals 13 residues. The CDR3 DNA follows: TGTGCCAGCAGTGAACCTGGGACAGGGGGCGAGTTCTTC. Encoded protein: CASSEPGTGGEFF.

The rearrangement uses TRBV29-1 and TRBJ1-1; a weak D match, TRBD1 (6 bases). The germline CDR1 and CDR2 sequences are SQVTM and ANQGSEA. This CDR3 comprises 14 residues. Trimming left V 6 bases short and J 6 bases short, with 20 bases between. CDR3 in amino acids: CSVAGGQGRAEAFF. The DNA of the CDR3 is TGCAGCGTGGCGGGGGGGCAGGGGAGGGCTGAAGCTTTCTTT.

The chain recombines TRBV2 with TRBJ1-2; TRBD1 aligns across 7 bases. V gave up 2 bases and J gave up 4 bases; unmatched junction bases: 4. Looked up from germline, CDR1 is SNHLY and CDR2 is FYNNEI. The CDR3 consists of 14 residues. For the CDR3, the DNA is TGTGCCAGCAGTGAAAATCAGGGGGGCTATGGCTACACCTTC. Translation: CASSENQGGYGYTF.

This clone was observed once. This specimen includes other DNA sequences encoding the same CDR3. This chain links TRBV5-1 with TRBJ2-7, with 9 bases aligning to TRBD2. The J segment lost 2 bases and the V segment lost 0 bases, leaving 3 bases of the junction unmatched. The CDR3 loop spans 15 amino acids. From germline, CDR1 is SGHRS and CDR2 YFSETQ. The CDR3 reads CASSLAGGRAYEQYF. DNA of the CDR3: TGCGCCAGCAGCTTGGCCGGCGGGAGGGCCTACGAGCAGTACTTC.

This sequence joins TRBV19 and TRBJ2-7; D perhaps matches TRBD1 (6 bases). Germline V CDR1 and CDR2: LNHDA, SQIVND (reference sequence). V lost 3 bases to trimming and J lost 3 bases, with 21 bases between them. This CDR3 has 17 amino acids. The CDR3 sequence: CASSMTVGGTEYYEQYF. CDR3 sequence (DNA): TGTGCCAGTAGTATGACCGTTGGGGGCACTGAATACTACGAGCAGTACTTC.

This clone has just one count. The rearrangement links TRBV4-1 to TRBJ2-2; 12 bases align to TRBD2. Trimming took 0 bases from V and 6 from J; bases not matched to a gene: 5. The CDR3 is made up of 17 amino acids. The germline CDR1 and CDR2 sequences are MGHRA and YSYEKL. CDR3 bases: TGCGCCAGCAGCCAAGATAGACTAGCGGGAGTCGCCGGGGAGCTGTTTTTT. Protein product: CASSQDRLAGVAGELFF.

This chain uses TRBV6-6 with TRBJ2-3, with 7 positions matching TRBD1. This CDR3 spans 15 amino acids. Trimming cost V 4 bases and J 6 bases; bases outside gene matches: 10. Germline V lookup: CDR1 MNHNY, CDR2 SVGAGI (reference sequence). CDR3 amino acids: CASSSPGTEGDTQYF. CDR3 in DNA: TGTGCCAGCAGTTCCCCCGGGACAGAGGGGGATACGCAGTATTTT.

On this clone itself: Within the sample, other DNA sequences also encode this same CDR3. The rearrangement joins TRBV28 to TRBJ2-7; D gene unclear. The CDR3 length is 11 residues. V lost 3 bases and J 6 bases, leaving 6 bases between the germline ends. The V gene's germline CDR1 is MDHEN and CDR2 SYDVKM. The CDR3 region is CASSFNSEQYF. The DNA for the CDR3 is TGTGCCAGCAGTTTTAACTCCGAGCAGTACTTC.

CDR3 nucleotides: TGTGCCAGCAGTCGTTACACTGAAGCTTTCTTT. The encoded protein is CASSRYTEAFF. This chain uses TRBV28 with TRBJ1-1; the D is unclear. The CDR3 sequence is 11 residues long. The ends were cut back, 5 bases at V and 3 bases at J, with 4 bases in the middle. Germline loops: CDR1 MDHEN, CDR2 SYDVKM.

The genes are TRBV14 and TRBJ2-5, with a possible D match to TRBD2 (5 bases). CDR1 and CDR2 (germline): SGHDN, FVKESK. Trimming removed 4 bases at V and 5 bases at J, with 26 bases between. This CDR3 has 18 residues. The CDR3: CASSLRLFSGTRRETQYF. The CDR3 bases are TGTGCCAGCAGCCTACGACTATTCAGCGGAACCCGGAGGGAGACCCAGTACTTC.

The V gene is TRBV19, the J gene TRBJ1-5; TRBD1 might be the D (5 bases). The germline V gene encodes CDR1 LNHDA and CDR2 SQIVND (reference sequence). The CDR3 spans 15 residues. Trimming shortened V by 6 bases and J by 2 bases, and 14 bases separated the two germline ends. CDR3 sequence (DNA): TGTGCCAGTAGCGATAGATGGGGCGGCAATCAGCCCCAGCATTTT. Translation: CASSDRWGGNQPQHF.

V gene TRBV6-1 combines with J gene TRBJ1-2; 8 bases agree with TRBD1. J was trimmed by 6 bases and V by 3 bases; bases with no gene match: 3. Germline lookup yields CDR1 MNHNS and CDR2 SASEGT. This CDR3 is 13 amino acids long. CDR3 in amino acids: CASSEEDRDGYTF. As DNA, the CDR3 is TGTGCCAGCAGTGAGGAGGACAGGGATGGCTACACCTTC.

The chain recombines TRBV6-6 with TRBJ1-1; 10 bases align to TRBD1. Germline-derived CDR1 and CDR2 are MNHNY and SVGAGI (reference sequence). V was pared by 7 bases and J by 1 base, with 3 bases of the junction left unmatched. The CDR3 is 14 residues long. Here the CDR3 DNA reads TGTGCCAGCACTTGGACAGGGGGGAACACTGAAGCTTTCTTT. It yields the protein CASTWTGGNTEAFF.

This clone came up a few times. Written as DNA, the CDR3 is TGTGCCAGCACCCGACTAAATGAGCAGTTCTTC. Protein sequence: CASTRLNEQFF. V gene TRBV7-2 combines with J gene TRBJ2-1; tentative D call: TRBD2 (5 bases). Germline CDR1 and CDR2: SGHTA and FQGNSA. CDR3 length: 11 amino acids. The V and J ends lost 7 bases and 7 bases respectively, with 8 bases between them.

J is TRBJ2-3 and V is TRBV5-1; 11 bases map to TRBD2. Trimming at V came to 4 bases and at J to 6 bases, leaving 7 bases not matched to a gene. This CDR3 contains 15 residues. Germline CDR1 reads SGHRS; CDR2 reads YFSETQ. The CDR3 nucleotides read TGCGCCAGCAGCGAGGGACTAGCGGTTACCGATACGCAGTATTTT. Translation gives CASSEGLAVTDTQYF.

The V and J genes are TRBV5-5 and TRBJ2-6; TRBD1 agrees at 8 bases. The CDR3 totals 19 residues. The V and J ends lost 4 bases and 2 bases, in that order; junction bases with no gene match: 14. The germline V gene encodes CDR1 SGHKS and CDR2 YYEKEE (reference sequence). The CDR3 reads CASSGRDRRIIAGANVLTF. Written as DNA, the CDR3 is TGTGCCAGCAGCGGCCGGGACAGGCGGATTATAGCTGGGGCCAACGTCCTGACTTTC.

With regard to this clone: Other nucleotide sequences from this sample produce the same CDR3. V gene TRBV5-1 combines with J gene TRBJ1-3; D is uncertain. V shed 0 bases and J shed 0 bases, with 13 bases lying between them. Germline loops: CDR1 SGHRS, CDR2 YFSETQ. This CDR3 comprises 17 residues. The CDR3 here is CASSLEVGEISGNTIYF. The CDR3 DNA is TGCGCCAGCAGCTTGGAGGTGGGCGAAATCTCTGGAAACACCATATATTTT.

V is TRBV5-1 and J is TRBJ2-3; TRBD2 aligns across 10 bases. Germline V gene data show CDR1 as SGHRS and CDR2 as YFSETQ. After removal of 7 bases from V and 4 bases from J, the junction contained 9 bases not matched to a gene. The CDR3 is 15 amino acids. DNA for the CDR3: TGCGCCAGCCGGGCTAGCGGGAGTTCTTCAGATACGCAGTATTTT. Translating gives CASRASGSSSDTQYF.

This clone was detected only a few times. V gene TRBV6-6 combines with J gene TRBJ1-5; no definite D call. Deletions cut 0 bases from V and 3 bases from J, with 9 bases between. The length of the CDR3 is 15 residues. The germline V gene encodes CDR1 MNHNY and CDR2 SVGAGI (reference sequence). The CDR3 nucleotides are TGTGCCAGCAGTTACTCGAGTGCCGACAATCAGCCCCAGCATTTT. It specifies CASSYSSADNQPQHF.

The rearrangement links TRBV12-5 to TRBJ2-1; TRBD2 matches at 10 bases. CDR1 LGHNT and CDR2 FRNRAP come from the germline V gene. CDR3 length: 15 amino acids. J gave up 7 bases and V 1 base, and 4 bases lay outside the gene matches. CDR3 loop: CASGLEGLAFNEQFF. The CDR3 region has the DNA TGTGCTAGTGGTTTGGAGGGACTAGCGTTTAATGAGCAGTTCTTC.

This chain joins TRBV19 and TRBJ1-2; no clear D. In germline, CDR1 is LNHDA, CDR2 SQIVND (reference sequence). CDR3 length equals 14 residues. The ends were cut back, 6 bases at V and 3 bases at J, with 14 bases in the middle. The CDR3 coding sequence is TGTGCCAGTAGCACCTCTTCCGGGTACTATGGCTACACCTTC. Translated, it gives CASSTSSGYYGYTF.

This chain links TRBV28 with TRBJ2-7; TRBD1 matches 7 bases. V shed 6 bases, J shed 6 bases, and the junction held 5 bases outside the gene matches. CDR1 and CDR2 (germline): MDHEN, SYDVKM. The CDR3 consists of 12 residues. The CDR3 bases are TGTGCCAGCAGACAGGGGTCGCGCGAGCAGTACTTC. Translating gives CASRQGSREQYF.

The J gene is TRBJ1-2, the V gene TRBV28; 8 bases agree with TRBD1. The CDR3 is made up of 14 amino acids. V shed 2 bases, J shed 4 bases, and the junction held 3 bases outside the gene matches. Looked up from germline, CDR1 is MDHEN and CDR2 is SYDVKM. CDR3 region: CASSLRQGIYGYTF. DNA of the CDR3: TGTGCCAGCAGTTTACGACAGGGGATCTATGGCTACACCTTC.

This sequence joins TRBV7-3 and TRBJ2-1, with 13 bases lining up with TRBD2. The CDR3 covers 16 residues. The junction had 10 bases not matched to a gene; V was cut back by 4 bases and J by 10 bases. Germline V gives CDR1 SGHTA, CDR2 FQGTGA. Here the CDR3 reads CASSSVGTSGTVEQFF. CDR3 sequence (DNA): TGTGCCAGCAGCTCCGTGGGGACTAGCGGGACGGTAGAGCAGTTCTTC.

This clone was counted many times. The gene calls are TRBV10-3 and TRBJ1-2, with 10 bases fitting TRBD1. Germline lookup yields CDR1 ENHRY and CDR2 SYGVKD. This CDR3 is 15 amino acids long. The trim removed 3 bases at V and 5 bases at J, leaving 6 bases unmatched. CDR3 residues: CAISDPTGGAYGYTF. CDR3 DNA sequence: TGTGCCATCAGTGACCCGACAGGGGGCGCATATGGCTACACCTTC.

The rearrangement uses TRBV14 and TRBJ2-5; 7 positions match TRBD1. The CDR3 sequence is 13 residues long. The germline V gene encodes CDR1 SGHDN and CDR2 FVKESK. The trim removed 3 bases at V and 4 bases at J, leaving 2 bases unmatched. The CDR3 nucleotides read TGTGCCAGCAGCCATCGACAGGGAGAGACCCAGTACTTC. Protein sequence: CASSHRQGETQYF.

The rearrangement uses TRBV2 and TRBJ2-7; 7 bases fit TRBD1. The junction had 6 bases not matched to a gene; V was cut back by 6 bases and J by 4 bases. This CDR3 has 13 residues. The germline gives CDR1 SNHLY, CDR2 FYNNEI. The CDR3 DNA reads TGTGCCAGCAGATTGACAGGGTTATACGAGCAGTACTTC. Translation gives CASRLTGLYEQYF. Full variable domain (missing parts from reference TRBV2 and TRBJ2-7): EPEVTQTPSHQVTQMGQEVILRCVPISNHLYFYWYRQILGQKVEFLVSFYNNEISEKSEIFDDQFSVERPDGSNFTLKIRSTKLEDSAMYFCASRLTGLYEQYFGPGTRLTVT.

This chain links TRBV18 with TRBJ1-2; the match to TRBD1 covers 8 bases. V was clipped by 6 bases and J by 8 bases; unmatched bases: 11. This CDR3 is built from 14 residues. In germline, CDR1 is KGHSH, CDR2 LQKENI. The CDR3 coding sequence is TGTGCCAGCTCCGGACAGGGTGTGTCTGAGGGCTACACCTTC. This gives the protein CASSGQGVSEGYTF.

The chain is built from TRBV6-5 and TRBJ1-3, with 7 positions matching TRBD1. Germline V gives CDR1 MNHEY, CDR2 SVGAGI. The CDR3 contains 16 residues. Germline trimming cut 0 bases from V and 3 bases from J; bases unmatched to any gene: 5. In DNA form, the CDR3 reads TGTGCCAGCAGTTACTCGAACAGGGGTTATGGAAACACCATATATTTT. Translated: CASSYSNRGYGNTIYF.

The V gene is TRBV27, the J gene TRBJ2-7; 8 bases agree with TRBD1. This CDR3 spans 13 amino acids. Looked up from germline, CDR1 is MNHEY and CDR2 is SMNVEV (reference sequence). Germline trimming cut 6 bases from V and 3 bases from J; bases unmatched to any gene: 4. DNA for the CDR3: TGTGCCAGCAGCTATGACAGGGGCTACGAGCAGTACTTC. Translated: CASSYDRGYEQYF.